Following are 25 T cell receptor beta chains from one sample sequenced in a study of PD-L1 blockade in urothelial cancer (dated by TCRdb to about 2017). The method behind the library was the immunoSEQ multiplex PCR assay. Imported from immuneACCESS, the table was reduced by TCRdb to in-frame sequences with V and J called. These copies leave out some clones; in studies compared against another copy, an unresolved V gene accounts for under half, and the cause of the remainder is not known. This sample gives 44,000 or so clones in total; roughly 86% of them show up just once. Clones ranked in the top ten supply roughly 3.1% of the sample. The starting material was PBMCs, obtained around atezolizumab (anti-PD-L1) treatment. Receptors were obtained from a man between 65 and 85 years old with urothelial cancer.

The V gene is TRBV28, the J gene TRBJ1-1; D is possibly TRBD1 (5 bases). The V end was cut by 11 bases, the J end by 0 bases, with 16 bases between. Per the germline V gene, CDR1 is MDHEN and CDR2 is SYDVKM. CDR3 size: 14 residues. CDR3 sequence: CAGTGGGMNTEAFF. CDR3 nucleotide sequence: TGTGCCGGCACCGGGGGGGGAATGAACACTGAAGCTTTCTTT.

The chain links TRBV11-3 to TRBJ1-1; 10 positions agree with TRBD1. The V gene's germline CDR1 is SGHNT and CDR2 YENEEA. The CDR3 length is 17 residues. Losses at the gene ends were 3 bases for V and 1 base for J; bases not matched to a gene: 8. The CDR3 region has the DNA TGTGCCAGCAGCTTGGGCGGGACAGGGGCTTCGAACACTGAAGCTTTCTTT. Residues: CASSLGGTGASNTEAFF.

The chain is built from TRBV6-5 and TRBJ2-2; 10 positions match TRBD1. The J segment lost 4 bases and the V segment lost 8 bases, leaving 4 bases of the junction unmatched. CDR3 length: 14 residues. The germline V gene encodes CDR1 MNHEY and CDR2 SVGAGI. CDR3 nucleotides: TGTGCCAGCGCTCGGGACAGGGGCACCGGGGAGCTGTTTTTT. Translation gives CASARDRGTGELFF.

CDR3 sequence (DNA): TGTGCCAGCAGCCCAGTGGAGGACTATGGCTACACCTTC. It is translated as CASSPVEDYGYTF. The chain uses TRBV5-6 and TRBJ1-2; D is ambiguous. There are 13 residues in the CDR3. Germline-derived CDR1 and CDR2 are SGHDT and YYEEEE. Trimming took 4 bases from V and 3 from J, leaving 10 bases between them.

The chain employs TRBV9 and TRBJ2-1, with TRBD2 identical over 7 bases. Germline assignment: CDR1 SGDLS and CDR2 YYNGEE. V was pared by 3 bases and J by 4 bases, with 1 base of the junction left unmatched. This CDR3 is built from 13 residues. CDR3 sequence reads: CASSELAYNEQFF. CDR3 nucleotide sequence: TGTGCCAGCAGCGAACTAGCGTACAATGAGCAGTTCTTC.

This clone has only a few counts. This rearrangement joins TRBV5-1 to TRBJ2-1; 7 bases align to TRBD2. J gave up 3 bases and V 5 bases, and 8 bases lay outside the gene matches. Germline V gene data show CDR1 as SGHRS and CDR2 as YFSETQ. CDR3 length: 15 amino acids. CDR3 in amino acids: CASRGLSGNYNEQFF. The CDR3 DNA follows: TGCGCCAGCAGAGGACTAAGCGGGAACTACAATGAGCAGTTCTTC.

CDR3 sequence (DNA): TGTGCCAGCAGTTTACTTACAGGGGTGGAGCAGTTCTTC. This codes for CASSLLTGVEQFF. This sequence joins TRBV28 and TRBJ2-1; 7 bases are shared with TRBD1. Germline V gene data show CDR1 as MDHEN and CDR2 as SYDVKM. CDR3 length equals 13 residues. The ends lost 2 bases at V and 10 bases at J; junction bases unmatched: 5.

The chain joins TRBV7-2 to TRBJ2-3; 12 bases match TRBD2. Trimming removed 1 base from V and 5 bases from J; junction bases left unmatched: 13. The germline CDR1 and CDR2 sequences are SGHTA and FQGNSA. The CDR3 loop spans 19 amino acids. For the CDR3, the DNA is TGTGCCAGCAGCTTAGGCGCGACTAGCGGGAGTGTTGGAGGAGATACGCAGTATTTT. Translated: CASSLGATSGSVGGDTQYF.

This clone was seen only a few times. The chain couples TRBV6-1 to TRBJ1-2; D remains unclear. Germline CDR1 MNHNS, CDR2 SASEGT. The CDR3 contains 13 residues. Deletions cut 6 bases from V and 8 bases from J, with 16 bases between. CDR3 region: CASSLEEGEGYTF. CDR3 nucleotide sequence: TGTGCCAGCAGCTTAGAGGAGGGAGAAGGCTACACCTTC.

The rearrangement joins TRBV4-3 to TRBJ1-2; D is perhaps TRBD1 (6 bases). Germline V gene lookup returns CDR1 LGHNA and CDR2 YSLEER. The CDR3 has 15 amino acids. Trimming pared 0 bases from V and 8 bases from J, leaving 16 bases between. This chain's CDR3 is CASSQDRGSRRGYTF. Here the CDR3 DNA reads TGCGCCAGCAGCCAAGACAGGGGTTCGCGGAGGGGCTACACCTTC.

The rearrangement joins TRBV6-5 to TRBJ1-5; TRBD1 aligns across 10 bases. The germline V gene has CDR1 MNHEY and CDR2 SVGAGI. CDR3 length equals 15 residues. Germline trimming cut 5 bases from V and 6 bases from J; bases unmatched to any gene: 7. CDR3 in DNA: TGTGCCAGCAGTGGGGGGACAGGGGCGGGTCAGCCCCAGCATTTT. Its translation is CASSGGTGAGQPQHF.

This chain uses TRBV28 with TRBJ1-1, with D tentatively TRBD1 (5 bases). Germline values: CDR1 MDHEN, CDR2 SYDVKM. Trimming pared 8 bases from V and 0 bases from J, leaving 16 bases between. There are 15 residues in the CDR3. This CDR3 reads CASRLPGTMNTEAFF. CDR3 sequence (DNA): TGTGCCAGCCGGCTTCCAGGGACTATGAACACTGAAGCTTTCTTT.

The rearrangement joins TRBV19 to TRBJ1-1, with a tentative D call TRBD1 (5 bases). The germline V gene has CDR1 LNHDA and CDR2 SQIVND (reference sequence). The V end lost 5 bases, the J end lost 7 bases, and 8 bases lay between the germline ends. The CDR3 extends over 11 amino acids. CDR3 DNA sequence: TGTGCCAGTAGTTTAAGGGGTGAAGCTTTCTTT. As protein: CASSLRGEAFF. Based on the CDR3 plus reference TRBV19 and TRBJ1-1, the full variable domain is DGGITQSPKYLFRKEGQNVTLSCEQNLNHDAMYWYRQDPGQGLRLIYYSQIVNDFQKGDIAEGYSVSREKKESFPLTVTSAQKNPTAFYLCASSLRGEAFFGQGTRLTVV.

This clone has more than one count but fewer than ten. The CDR3 region has the DNA TGTGCCAGCAGTAGGGACTCTAACTATGGCTACACCTTC. It codes for CASSRDSNYGYTF. J is TRBJ1-2 and V is TRBV28, with D tentatively TRBD1 (5 bases). The germline V and J ends were trimmed by 5 bases and 0 bases, with 7 bases remaining between them. CDR1 and CDR2 (germline): MDHEN, SYDVKM. The CDR3 is 13 amino acids.

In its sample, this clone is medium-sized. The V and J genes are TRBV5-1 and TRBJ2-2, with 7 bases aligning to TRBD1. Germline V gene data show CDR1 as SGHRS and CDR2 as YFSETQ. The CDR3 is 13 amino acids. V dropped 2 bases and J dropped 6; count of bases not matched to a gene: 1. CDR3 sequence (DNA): TGCGCCAGCAGCTTAGACAGGGCCGGGGAGCTGTTTTTT. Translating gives CASSLDRAGELFF. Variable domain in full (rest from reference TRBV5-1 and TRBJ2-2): KAGVTQTPRYLIKTRGQQVTLSCSPISGHRSVSWYQQTPGQGLQFLFEYFSETQRNKGNFPGRFSGRQFSNSRSEMNVSTLELGDSALYLCASSLDRAGELFFGEGSRLTVL.

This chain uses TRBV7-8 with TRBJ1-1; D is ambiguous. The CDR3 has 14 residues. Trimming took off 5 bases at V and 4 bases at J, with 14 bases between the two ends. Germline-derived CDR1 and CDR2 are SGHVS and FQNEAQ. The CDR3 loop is CASSRHLTTTEAFF. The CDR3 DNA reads TGTGCCAGCAGCCGGCACCTGACAACCACTGAAGCTTTCTTT.

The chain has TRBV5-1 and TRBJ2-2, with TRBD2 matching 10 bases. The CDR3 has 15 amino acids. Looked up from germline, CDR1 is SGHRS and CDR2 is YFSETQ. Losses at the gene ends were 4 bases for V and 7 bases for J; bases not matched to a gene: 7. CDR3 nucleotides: TGCGCCAGCAGCCTAGCGGGAGCGTCTGGCGGGGAGCTGTTTTTT. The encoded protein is CASSLAGASGGELFF.

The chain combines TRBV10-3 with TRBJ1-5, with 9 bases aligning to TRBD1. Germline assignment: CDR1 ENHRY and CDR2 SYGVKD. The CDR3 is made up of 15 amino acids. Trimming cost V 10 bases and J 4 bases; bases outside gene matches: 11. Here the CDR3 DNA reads TGTGCCACGCGCTTGTCCGGGACAGGGAATCAGCCCCAGCATTTT. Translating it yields CATRLSGTGNQPQHF.

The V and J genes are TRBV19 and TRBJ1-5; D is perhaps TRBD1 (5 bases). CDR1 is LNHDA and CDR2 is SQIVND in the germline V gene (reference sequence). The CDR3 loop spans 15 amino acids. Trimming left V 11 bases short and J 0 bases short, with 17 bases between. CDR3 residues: CASRAGGASNQPQHF. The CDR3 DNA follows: TGTGCCTCCCGGGCCGGCGGGGCTAGCAATCAGCCCCAGCATTTT.

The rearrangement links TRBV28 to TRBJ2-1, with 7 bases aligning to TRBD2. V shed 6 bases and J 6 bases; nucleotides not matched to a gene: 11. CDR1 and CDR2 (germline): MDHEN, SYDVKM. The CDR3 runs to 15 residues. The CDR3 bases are TGTGCCAGCAGCGACCAAGCGGGGCTTCGCAATGAGCAGTTCTTC. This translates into CASSDQAGLRNEQFF. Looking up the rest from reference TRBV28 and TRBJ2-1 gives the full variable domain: DVKVTQSSRYLVKRTGEKVFLECVQDMDHENMFWYRQDPGLGLRLIYFSYDVKMKEKGDIPEGYSVSREKKERFSLILESASTNQTSMYLCASSDQAGLRNEQFFGPGTRLTVL.

The CDR3 DNA follows: TGTGCCAGTAGTAAGGCGGGCTGGGAGGATACGCAGTATTTT. Amino acids: CASSKAGWEDTQYF. The chain joins TRBV19 to TRBJ2-3; D is perhaps TRBD2 (5 bases). V was pared by 4 bases and J by 6 bases, with 14 bases between. This CDR3 has 14 residues. Germline CDR1 is LNHDA and CDR2 is SQIVND (reference sequence).

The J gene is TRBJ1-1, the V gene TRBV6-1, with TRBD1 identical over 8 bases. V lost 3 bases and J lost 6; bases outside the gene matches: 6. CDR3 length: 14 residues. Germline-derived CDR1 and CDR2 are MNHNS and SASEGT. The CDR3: CASSDRQGQAEAFF. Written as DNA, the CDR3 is TGTGCCAGCAGTGACAGACAGGGACAGGCTGAAGCTTTCTTT.

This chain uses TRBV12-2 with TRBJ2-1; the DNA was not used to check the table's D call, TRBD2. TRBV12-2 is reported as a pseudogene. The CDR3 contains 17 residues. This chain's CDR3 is CASRLNAGGIGWCEQFF. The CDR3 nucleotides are TGTGCAAGTCGCTTAAACGCGGGAGGGATCGGCTGGTGTGAGCAGTTCTTC.

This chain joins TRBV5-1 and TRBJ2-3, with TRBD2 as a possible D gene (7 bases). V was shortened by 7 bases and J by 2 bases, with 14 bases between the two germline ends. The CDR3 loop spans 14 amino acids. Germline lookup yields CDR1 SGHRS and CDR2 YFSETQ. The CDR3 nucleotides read TGCGCCAGCCAAGGGGGGGGGACCACAGATACGCAGTATTTT. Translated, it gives CASQGGGTTDTQYF. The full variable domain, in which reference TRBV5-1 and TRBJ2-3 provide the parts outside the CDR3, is KAGVTQTPRYLIKTRGQQVTLSCSPISGHRSVSWYQQTPGQGLQFLFEYFSETQRNKGNFPGRFSGRQFSNSRSEMNVSTLELGDSALYLCASQGGGTTDTQYFGPGTRLTVL.

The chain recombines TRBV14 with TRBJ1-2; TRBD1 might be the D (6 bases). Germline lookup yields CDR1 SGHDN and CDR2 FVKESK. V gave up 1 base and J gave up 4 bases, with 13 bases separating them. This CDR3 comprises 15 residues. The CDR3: CASSQVAGAGYGYTF. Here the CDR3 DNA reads TGTGCCAGCAGCCAAGTTGCGGGGGCTGGCTATGGCTACACCTTC.